Below are 6 T cell receptor beta chains sequenced from a single sample in a study of blood T cell repertoires in COVID-19. Sequencing used immunoSEQ multiplex PCR; TCRdb keeps in-frame clones, though not all of them. Counted here are 300,000 to 400,000 clones, about nine tenths occurring once; the ten biggest clones make up approximately 7.4%. Sample: peripheral blood. All receptors derive from a woman in her sixties or seventies with COVID-19, enrolled during active disease.

V gene TRBV18 combines with J gene TRBJ1-1; 12 nucleotides align to TRBD1. V dropped 6 bases and J dropped 1; count of bases not matched to a gene: 6. CDR1 KGHSH and CDR2 LQKENI come from the germline V gene. The CDR3 contains 16 residues. CDR3 sequence (DNA): TGTGCCAGCTCCCCGGGACAGGGGGCATGGAACACTGAAGCTTTCTTT. It specifies CASSPGQGAWNTEAFF.

V usage is TRBV6-1 and J usage is TRBJ1-2; no definite D call. Germline assignment: CDR1 MNHNS and CDR2 SASEGT. Trimming left V 3 bases short and J 4 bases short, with 15 bases between. The CDR3 spans 15 residues. CDR3 residues: CASSDLGRLIYGYTF. The CDR3 DNA follows: TGTGCCAGCAGTGATCTTGGAAGACTGATCTATGGCTACACCTTC.

This clone was detected once. V is TRBV15 and J is TRBJ1-2, with 8 bases fitting TRBD1. This CDR3 contains 15 residues. V trimming: 7 bases; J trimming: 2 bases; junction bases outside the gene matches: 9. Germline CDR1 and CDR2: LNHNV and YYDKDF (reference sequence). The CDR3 coding sequence is TGTGCCACCACCCTCGGGGGACAGGTCAACTATGGCTACACCTTC. This encodes CATTLGGQVNYGYTF.

About this clone itself: Compared with germline, one end of the junction differs, possibly owing to a read error. The rearrangement uses TRBV20-1 and TRBJ1-2; D is unresolved. Germline CDR1 is DFQATT and CDR2 is SNEGSKA (reference sequence). CDR3 length: 10 amino acids. The CDR3 loop reads CSARVVDGSF. Written as DNA, the CDR3 is TGCAGTGCTAGAGTGGTAGATGGGAGCTTC.

The chain uses TRBV11-2 and TRBJ2-7, with a weak D call TRBD1 (6 bases). Germline-derived CDR1 and CDR2 are SGHAT and FQNNGV. CDR3 length: 14 amino acids. The V and J ends lost 0 bases and 3 bases respectively, with 9 bases between them. CDR3 coding DNA: TGTGCCAGCAGCTTAGAGGGGGCGGGCTACGAGCAGTACTTC. As protein: CASSLEGAGYEQYF.

The chain is built from TRBV18 and TRBJ2-5; D not resolved. CDR3 length equals 13 residues. The V end was cut by 5 bases, the J end by 2 bases, with 9 bases between. CDR1 and CDR2 from the germline V gene are KGHSH and LQKENI. The CDR3 here is CASSMGLQETQYF. CDR3 DNA: TGTGCCAGCTCAATGGGCCTGCAAGAGACCCAGTACTTC.